This passage covers 17 T cell receptor beta chains from one sample sequenced in a study of cytomegalovirus exposure and HLA in healthy donors. Only in-frame clones appear in the TCRdb table, and some are missing; sequencing was by immunoSEQ multiplex PCR. The table records around 400,000 clones, roughly 89% of them present only once. The material sequenced was PBMCs. These receptors came from a woman under 30 in good health and CMV-seronegative.

The rearrangement links TRBV6-1 to TRBJ2-1, with D tentatively TRBD1 (5 bases). The CDR3 is 13 residues long. Germline CDR1 reads MNHNS; CDR2 reads SASEGT. V lost 6 bases to trimming and J lost 7 bases, with 13 bases between them. CDR3 coding DNA: TGTGCCAGCAGCGCGACAGCAGGAAATGAGCAGTTCTTC. Its protein is CASSATAGNEQFF.

This sequence joins TRBV28 and TRBJ2-5; no clear D. V dropped 6 bases and J dropped 5 bases, with 4 bases sitting between them. This CDR3 has 10 residues. The V gene's germline CDR1 is MDHEN and CDR2 SYDVKM. DNA for the CDR3: TGTGCCAGCAGGAGGGAGACCCAGTACTTC. This codes for CASRRETQYF. Supplemented by reference TRBV28 and TRBJ2-5, the full variable domain reads DVKVTQSSRYLVKRTGEKVFLECVQDMDHENMFWYRQDPGLGLRLIYFSYDVKMKEKGDIPEGYSVSREKKERFSLILESASTNQTSMYLCASRRETQYFGPGTRLLVL.

The chain uses TRBV12-5 and TRBJ1-3; 7 positions agree with TRBD1. The V gene's germline CDR1 is LGHNT and CDR2 FRNRAP. V shed 6 bases, J shed 2 bases, and the junction held 4 bases outside the gene matches. The length of the CDR3 is 14 residues. The CDR3 nucleotides read TGTGCTAGTGGAGTTACAGGGGCTGGAAACACCATATATTTT. Protein: CASGVTGAGNTIYF.

The genes are TRBV6-1 and TRBJ1-1; D is possibly TRBD1 (5 bases). The germline CDR1 and CDR2 sequences are MNHNS and SASEGT. Between the trimmed V and J ends, which lost 7 bases and 5 bases, there was a span of 17 bases. The CDR3 loop spans 14 amino acids. CDR3 residues: CASTLTGEGTEAFF. The DNA for the CDR3 is TGTGCCAGCACGTTGACGGGGGAAGGGACTGAAGCTTTCTTT.

The chain has TRBV6-1 and TRBJ2-3, with D possibly TRBD2 on 7 matching bases. Germline CDR1 reads MNHNS; CDR2 reads SASEGT. V was shortened by 3 bases and J by 3 bases, with 16 bases between the two germline ends. There are 16 residues in the CDR3. CDR3 in DNA: TGTGCCAGCAGTGACCTTGGGGGGGGGCCTACAGATACGCAGTATTTT. Translation gives CASSDLGGGPTDTQYF.

The chain employs TRBV29-1 and TRBJ2-7; D is ambiguous. V lost 4 bases and J 3 bases, leaving 10 bases between the germline ends. Germline V gene data show CDR1 as SQVTM and CDR2 as ANQGSEA. CDR3 length: 12 residues. Here the CDR3 DNA reads TGCAGCGTTGTCCTTATCGGCTACGAGCAGTACTTC. Its protein is CSVVLIGYEQYF.

This clone was detected only a few times. J is TRBJ1-4 and V is TRBV18; 9 nucleotides line up with TRBD1. Germline V lookup: CDR1 KGHSH, CDR2 LQKENI. The V gene end was trimmed by 5 bases and the J gene end by 5 bases; junction bases not matched to a gene: 3. The CDR3 runs 14 residues. This CDR3 reads CASSSGTGNEKLFF. The DNA of the CDR3 is TGTGCCAGCTCATCCGGGACAGGGAATGAAAAACTGTTTTTT.

The chain has TRBV2 and TRBJ2-1; 10 nucleotides agree with TRBD2. The CDR3 sequence is 16 residues long. Germline lookup yields CDR1 SNHLY and CDR2 FYNNEI. V dropped 9 bases and J dropped 4; count of bases not matched to a gene: 12. Written as DNA, the CDR3 is TGTGCCAGGAAGCATGGAGCGGGGGGGACTTACAATGAGCAGTTCTTC. Amino acid sequence: CARKHGAGGTYNEQFF.

This chain links TRBV27 with TRBJ2-7, with D possibly TRBD2 on 7 matching bases. The CDR3 runs 13 residues. With 6 bases removed from V and 2 bases from J, the gap between germline ends came to 11 bases. Germline V CDR1 and CDR2: MNHEY, SMNVEV (reference sequence). CDR3 residues: CASRQGLPYEQYF. The CDR3 nucleotides read TGTGCCAGCAGACAGGGACTACCCTACGAGCAGTACTTC.

This clone was found a few times. The chain employs TRBV30 and TRBJ1-1; D remains ambiguous. V was clipped by 3 bases and J by 0 bases, with 8 bases between them. CDR1 and CDR2 (germline): GTSNPN, SVGIG (reference sequence). CDR3 size: 13 residues. The CDR3 DNA reads as TGTGCCTGGAGCGAACAAGTGAACACTGAAGCTTTCTTT. Its translation: CAWSEQVNTEAFF.

The V call is TRBV29-1, the J call TRBJ1-2; a weak D match, TRBD1 (5 bases). The CDR3 runs to 14 residues. The V end lost 4 bases, the J end lost 0 bases, and 12 bases lay between the germline ends. Germline loops: CDR1 SQVTM, CDR2 ANQGSEA. As DNA, the CDR3 is TGCAGCGTTGTGGTAGGGACTACTAACTATGGCTACACCTTC. It encodes CSVVVGTTNYGYTF.

The V call is TRBV2, the J call TRBJ1-5; D remains ambiguous. Germline assignment: CDR1 SNHLY and CDR2 FYNNEI. V was clipped by 5 bases and J by 0 bases, with 11 bases between them. This CDR3 has 15 amino acids. CDR3 nucleotide sequence: TGTGCCAGCAGTACCAACAGAAGTAGCAATCAGCCCCAGCATTTT. Residues: CASSTNRSSNQPQHF.

This chain joins TRBV25-1 and TRBJ1-1, with no clear D. Germline V CDR1 and CDR2: MGHDK, SYGVNS. Deletions cut 3 bases from V and 1 base from J, with 9 bases between. The length of the CDR3 is 14 residues. The CDR3 loop reads CASSDYRGNTEAFF. CDR3 DNA sequence: TGTGCCAGCAGTGATTACCGCGGGAACACTGAAGCTTTCTTT.

This rearrangement joins TRBV5-1 to TRBJ2-2, with 7 nucleotides matching TRBD1. From germline, CDR1 is SGHRS and CDR2 YFSETQ. V was clipped by 4 bases and J by 4 bases; unmatched bases: 16. CDR3 length: 18 amino acids. This CDR3 reads CASSPSPRQGRPTGELFF. In DNA form, the CDR3 reads TGCGCCAGCAGCCCCTCCCCTCGACAGGGAAGGCCCACCGGGGAGCTGTTTTTT.

The chain links TRBV28 to TRBJ2-1; D is perhaps TRBD1 (6 bases). V was shortened by 6 bases and J by 15 bases, with 15 bases between the two germline ends. The CDR3 spans 11 residues. The germline V gene has CDR1 MDHEN and CDR2 SYDVKM. The CDR3 bases are TGTGCCAGCAGCGCCGTGGGGGCAGGGTTCTTC. Translating it yields CASSAVGAGFF. Together with reference TRBV28 and TRBJ2-1, the CDR3 gives the full variable domain: DVKVTQSSRYLVKRTGEKVFLECVQDMDHENMFWYRQDPGLGLRLIYFSYDVKMKEKGDIPEGYSVSREKKERFSLILESASTNQTSMYLCASSAVGAGFFGPGTRLTVL.

This clone was detected once. The V gene is TRBV5-1, the J gene TRBJ1-2, with TRBD1 identical over 8 bases. Germline V gives CDR1 SGHRS, CDR2 YFSETQ. V lost 3 bases to trimming and J lost 7 bases; unmatched junction nucleotides: 8. The CDR3 spans 14 residues. The CDR3 DNA sequence: TGCGCCAGCAGCTCCGGACAGGGAACGGTTGGCTACACCTTC. It codes for CASSSGQGTVGYTF.

The chain recombines TRBV5-1 with TRBJ2-7; 11 bases line up with TRBD2. The trim removed 4 bases at V and 4 bases at J, leaving 16 bases unmatched. CDR3 length equals 18 residues. Germline V gives CDR1 SGHRS, CDR2 YFSETQ. CDR3 region: CASSPRGLAGGSGYEQYF. The CDR3 DNA sequence: TGCGCCAGCAGCCCCCGAGGGCTAGCGGGAGGCTCGGGGTACGAGCAGTACTTC.